The clone carrying this T cell receptor (beta chain) is labeled medium-sized. TCRdb re-called the reads through MiXCR, storing one row per CDR3 protein. This sample yields around 4,300 distinct CDR3 sequences, of which under 12% are seen a single time; around 13% belongs to the top ten. Per germline, CDR1 MNHEY and CDR2 SVGEGT. CDR3 length: 14 residues. The ends were cut back, 2 bases at V and 7 bases at J, with 12 bases in the middle. The chain is built from TRBV6-2 or TRBV6-3 and TRBJ2-1; D perhaps matches TRBD1 (6 bases). The sequence came from a human donor with rheumatoid arthritis. Sequences were obtained from CD4+ T cells from synovial fluid. The CDR3 DNA sequence: TGTGCCAGCAGTTACCCAGGGGAGCTGAATGAGCAGTTCTTC. The encoded protein is CASSYPGELNEQFF.